This TCR beta chain was documented in a study of blood T cell repertoires in COVID-19. Whole-study context: Acute and convalescent COVID-19 specimens originated in the United States, Italy and Spain.

The method was immunoSEQ multiplex PCR; TCRdb's version includes in-frame clones alone and lacks a portion of them. The repertoire holds over 200,000 clones, with under 85% as singletons. The germline gives CDR1 SEHNR, CDR2 FQNEAQ (reference sequence). The CDR3 is 15 amino acids. The V end lost 4 bases, the J end lost 3 bases, and 16 bases lay between the germline ends. This sequence joins TRBV7-9 and TRBJ2-7; possible D gene TRBD1, 5 bases. Sequenced sample: peripheral blood. The source is a woman aged 30 to 39 with COVID-19, enrolled during active disease. The CDR3 is CASSSSLGPSYEQYF. In DNA, the CDR3 is TGTGCCAGCAGCTCCAGTTTGGGGCCAAGCTACGAGCAGTACTTC. Looking up the rest from reference TRBV7-9 and TRBJ2-7 gives the full variable domain: DTGVSQNPRHKITKRGQNVTFRCDPISEHNRLYWYRQTLGQGPEFLTYFQNEAQLEKSRLLSDRFSAERPKGSFSTLEIQRTEQGDSAMYLCASSSSLGPSYEQYFGPGTRLTVT.